Listed below are T cell receptor beta chains from one sample, sequenced in a study of cytomegalovirus exposure and HLA in healthy donors. Profiled with immunoSEQ multiplex PCR; TCRdb holds only in-frame clones, not every one. The sample has around 100,000 clones, 85% seen once. Sequenced input: PBMCs. The source of these receptors is a man aged 18 to 30 in good health and CMV-seropositive. Both conserved end residues are part of each CDR3. The D gene is left open where the match is weak.

v_gene	len	j_gene	d_gene	CDR3nt	CDR3aa
TRBV15	13	TRBJ2-7	-	TGTGCCACCAGCAGAGCTAGTGTGGCCGAGCAGTACTTC	CATSRASVAEQYF
TRBV18	17	TRBJ2-4	TRBD2	TGTGCCAGCTCATCAACGCGGACTAGCGGGGGCAAAAACATTCAGTACTTC	CASSSTRTSGGKNIQYF
TRBV11-2	15	TRBJ1-1	TRBD1	TGTGCCAGCAGCCCACCGACAGGGGCTGACACTGAAGCTTTCTTT	CASSPPTGADTEAFF
TRBV2	15	TRBJ2-6	-	TGTGCCAGCAGTCCGGGGATCTCTGGGGCCAACGTCCTGACTTTC	CASSPGISGANVLTF
TRBV27	14	TRBJ2-7	TRBD1	TGTGCCAGCAGACAGGGACAGGGGCCCTACGAGCAGTACTTC	CASRQGQGPYEQYF
TRBV28	12	TRBJ2-1	-	TGTGCCAGCAGTATCACAAGAAATGAGCAGTTCTTC	CASSITRNEQFF
TRBV5-6	18	TRBJ2-1	TRBD2	TGTGCCAGCAGCTTTCCCGGGACTAGCGGGAGCTCCTACAATGAGCAGTTCTTC	CASSFPGTSGSSYNEQFF
TRBV6-5	16	TRBJ2-5	-	TGTGCCAGCAGTTACGATCGGCAGAGCCGCGGAGAGACCCAGTACTTC	CASSYDRQSRGETQYF
TRBV23-1	13	TRBJ1-2	-	TGCGCCAGCCTCGGGGGGTCTCACTATGGCTACACCTTC	CASLGGSHYGYTF
TRBV9	19	TRBJ2-5	TRBD1	TGTGCCAGCAGCGTAGCTACGAGATTGGGACAGGAATTACAAGAGACCCAGTACTTC	CASSVATRLGQELQETQYF